This T cell receptor beta chain was captured by sequencing in a study of blood T cell repertoires in COVID-19. Study-wide background: Collection of acute and convalescent COVID-19 samples took place in the United States, Italy and Spain. The cDNA or gDNA used as material had been derived from T cells, B-cell-depleted T cells, or PBMCs.

Original processing methods: Reference gene primers were amplified, and this amplification served to estimate nucleated cell counts. Generated by immunoSEQ multiplex PCR, the TCRdb table keeps only in-frame clones and is missing some. D and trimming were read from the DNA, whereas the V and J calls and clone size are those reported in that table. The sample includes some 300,000 clones, around 87% of them seen just once. The specimen sequenced was peripheral blood. This TCR was recovered from a man in his 70s with acute or convalescent COVID-19.

CDR3 sequence: CASSRTTPTSGGAQTQYF. The CDR3 coding sequence is TGTGCCAGCAGCAGAACAACCCCGACTAGCGGGGGGGCGCAGACCCAGTACTTC. The rearrangement joins TRBV9 to TRBJ2-5; 14 bases fit TRBD2. V shed 4 bases, J shed 6 bases, and the junction held 14 bases outside the gene matches. The CDR3 covers 18 residues. Germline values: CDR1 SGDLS, CDR2 YYNGEE.